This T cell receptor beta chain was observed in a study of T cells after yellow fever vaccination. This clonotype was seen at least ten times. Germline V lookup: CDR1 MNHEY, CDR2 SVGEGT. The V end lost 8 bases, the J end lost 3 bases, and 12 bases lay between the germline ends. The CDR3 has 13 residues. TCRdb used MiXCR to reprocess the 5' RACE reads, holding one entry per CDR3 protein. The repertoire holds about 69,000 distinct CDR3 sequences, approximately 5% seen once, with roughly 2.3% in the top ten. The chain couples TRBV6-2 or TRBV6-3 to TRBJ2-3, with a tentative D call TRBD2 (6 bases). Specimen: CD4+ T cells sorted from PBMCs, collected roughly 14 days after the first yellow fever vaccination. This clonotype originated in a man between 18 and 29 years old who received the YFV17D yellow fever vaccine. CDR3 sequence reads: CASVAGGTDTQYF. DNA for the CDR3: TGTGCCAGCGTCGCAGGAGGGACAGATACGCAGTATTTT.